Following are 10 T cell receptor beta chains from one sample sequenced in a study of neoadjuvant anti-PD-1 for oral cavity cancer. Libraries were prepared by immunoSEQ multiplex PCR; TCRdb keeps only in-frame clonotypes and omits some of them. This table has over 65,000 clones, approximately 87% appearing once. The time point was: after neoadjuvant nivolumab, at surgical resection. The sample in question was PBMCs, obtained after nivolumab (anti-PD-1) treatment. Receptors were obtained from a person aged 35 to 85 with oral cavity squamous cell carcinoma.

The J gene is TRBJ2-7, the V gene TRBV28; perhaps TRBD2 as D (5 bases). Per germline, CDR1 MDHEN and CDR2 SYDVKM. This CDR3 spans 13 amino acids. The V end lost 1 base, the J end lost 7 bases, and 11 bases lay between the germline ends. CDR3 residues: CASSLSRAREQYF. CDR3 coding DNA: TGTGCCAGCAGTTTATCGCGGGCGCGAGAGCAGTACTTC.

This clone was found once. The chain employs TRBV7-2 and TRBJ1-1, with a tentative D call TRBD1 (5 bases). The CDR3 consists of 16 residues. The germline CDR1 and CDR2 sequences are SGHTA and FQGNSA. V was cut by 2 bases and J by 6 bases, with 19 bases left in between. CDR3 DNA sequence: TGTGCCAGCAGCTTAATGGAGGCCCTGGTGGGGGCTGAAGCTTTCTTT. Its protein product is CASSLMEALVGAEAFF.

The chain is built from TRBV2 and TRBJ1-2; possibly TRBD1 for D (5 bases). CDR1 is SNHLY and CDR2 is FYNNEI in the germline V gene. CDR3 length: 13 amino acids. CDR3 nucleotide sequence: TGTGTGAATGGGGGGGGACGGGTCTATGGCTACACCTTC. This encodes CVNGGGRVYGYTF.

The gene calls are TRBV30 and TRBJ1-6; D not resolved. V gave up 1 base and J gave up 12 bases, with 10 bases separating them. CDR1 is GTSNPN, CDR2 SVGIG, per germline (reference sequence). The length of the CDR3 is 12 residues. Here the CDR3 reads CAWSGVVGPLHF. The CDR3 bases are TGTGCCTGGAGTGGGGTCGTGGGACCCCTCCACTTT. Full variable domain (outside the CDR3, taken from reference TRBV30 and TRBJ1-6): SQTIHQWPATLVQPVGSPLSLECTVEGTSNPNLYWYRQAAGRGLQLLFYSVGIGQISSEVPQNLSASRPQDRQFILSSKKLLLSDSGFYLCAWSGVVGPLHFGNGTRLTVT.

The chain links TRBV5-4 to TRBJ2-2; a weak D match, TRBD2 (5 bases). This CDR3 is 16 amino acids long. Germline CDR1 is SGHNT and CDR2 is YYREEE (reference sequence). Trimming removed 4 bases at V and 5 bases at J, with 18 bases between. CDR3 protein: CASSTGFWAETGELFF. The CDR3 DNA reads TGTGCCAGCAGCACGGGATTCTGGGCCGAGACCGGGGAGCTGTTTTTT. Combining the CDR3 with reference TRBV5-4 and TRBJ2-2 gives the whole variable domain ETGVTQSPTHLIKTRGQQVTLRCSSQSGHNTVSWYQQALGQGPQFIFQYYREEENGRGNFPPRFSGLQFPNYSSELNVNALELDDSALYLCASSTGFWAETGELFFGEGSRLTVL.

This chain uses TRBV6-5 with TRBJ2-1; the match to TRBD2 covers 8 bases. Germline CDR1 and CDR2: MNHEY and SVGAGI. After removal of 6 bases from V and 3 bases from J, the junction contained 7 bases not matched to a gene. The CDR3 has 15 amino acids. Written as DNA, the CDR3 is TGTGCCAGCAGCCCAACTAGCGGAGGCTACAATGAGCAGTTCTTC. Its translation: CASSPTSGGYNEQFF.

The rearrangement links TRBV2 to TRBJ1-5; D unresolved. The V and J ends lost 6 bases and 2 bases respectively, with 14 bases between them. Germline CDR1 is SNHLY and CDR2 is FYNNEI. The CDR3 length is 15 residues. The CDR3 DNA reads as TGTGCCAGCAGGAGAGCCTTGAGAGGCAATCAGCCCCAGCATTTT. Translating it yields CASRRALRGNQPQHF.

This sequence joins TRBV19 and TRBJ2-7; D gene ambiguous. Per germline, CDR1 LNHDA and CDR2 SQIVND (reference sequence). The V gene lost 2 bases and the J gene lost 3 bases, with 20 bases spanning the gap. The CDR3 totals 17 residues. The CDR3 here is CASSIYPRPNPFYEQYF. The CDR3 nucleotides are TGTGCCAGTAGTATATATCCCCGACCTAACCCATTCTACGAGCAGTACTTC.

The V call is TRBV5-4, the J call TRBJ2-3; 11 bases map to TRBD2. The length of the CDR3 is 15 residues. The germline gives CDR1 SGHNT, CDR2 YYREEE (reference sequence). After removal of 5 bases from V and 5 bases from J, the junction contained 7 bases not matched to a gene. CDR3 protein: CASSVSGRAQDTQYF. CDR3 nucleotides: TGTGCCAGCAGTGTTAGCGGGAGGGCCCAAGATACGCAGTATTTT. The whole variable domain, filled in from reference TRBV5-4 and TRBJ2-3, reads ETGVTQSPTHLIKTRGQQVTLRCSSQSGHNTVSWYQQALGQGPQFIFQYYREEENGRGNFPPRFSGLQFPNYSSELNVNALELDDSALYLCASSVSGRAQDTQYFGPGTRLTVL.

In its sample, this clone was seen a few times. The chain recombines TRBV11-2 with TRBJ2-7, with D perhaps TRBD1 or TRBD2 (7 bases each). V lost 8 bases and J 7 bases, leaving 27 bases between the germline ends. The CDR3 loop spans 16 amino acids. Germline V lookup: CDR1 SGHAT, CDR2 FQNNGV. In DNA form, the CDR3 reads TGTGCCAGCCGCCCGTGGGGGGGACAGATGGCGGGAGAGCAGTACTTC. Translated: CASRPWGGQMAGEQYF.